These 18 T cell receptor beta chains were sequenced from one sample in a study of CD8 T cells in ankylosing spondylitis. TCRdb reprocessed the 5' RACE reads with MiXCR, giving one entry per CDR3 protein. The data hold 150,000 or so distinct CDR3 sequences, with around 10% observed a single time. Input material: blood, either unsorted or a sorted T cell fraction (not recorded which). Receptors were obtained from a male donor with ankylosing spondylitis or in good health (not recorded which).

This clonotype was seen ten or more times. The chain carries TRBV20-1 and TRBJ2-2, with D possibly being TRBD2 (6 bases). This CDR3 region has 12 residues. V dropped 6 bases and J dropped 5 bases, with 10 bases sitting between them. The germline CDR1 and CDR2 sequences are DFQATT and SNEGSKA (reference sequence). The CDR3 reads CSAPRETGELFF. In DNA, the CDR3 is TGCAGTGCCCCACGGGAGACCGGGGAGCTGTTTTTT.

About this clonotype: This sequence may be a read error, since a much larger clone differs from it by one base. Here the CDR3 reads CANSFRRRDTQYF. CDR3 coding DNA: TGTGCCAACAGTTTCCGAAGACGAGATACGCAGTATTTT. The chain carries TRBV6-5 and TRBJ2-3; no definite D call. Germline values: CDR1 MNHEY, CDR2 SVGAGI. CDR3 length equals 13 residues.

V and J are TRBV5-1 and TRBJ1-1; D is ambiguous. Germline CDR1 is SGHRS and CDR2 is YFSETQ. Trimming took off 3 bases at V and 4 bases at J, with 10 bases between the two ends. The CDR3 totals 13 residues. The CDR3 region is CASSSLSSTEAFF. The DNA of the CDR3 is TGCGCCAGCAGCTCCCTGTCCTCCACTGAAGCTTTCTTT.

This clonotype was counted at least ten times. The rearrangement uses TRBV24-1 and TRBJ2-5, with D unclear. The germline V gene encodes CDR1 KGHDR and CDR2 SFDVKD. V was pared by 1 base and J by 5 bases, with 16 bases between. This CDR3 spans 16 amino acids. CDR3 in DNA: TGTGCCACCAGTGATTTTAATGTGTTCGGATGGGAGACCCAGTACTTC. It yields the protein CATSDFNVFGWETQYF.

In this sample, this clonotype turned up many times. The chain combines TRBV2 with TRBJ2-5; D perhaps matches TRBD2 (5 bases). The V gene's germline CDR1 is SNHLY and CDR2 FYNNEI. V was trimmed by 3 bases and J by 0 bases, leaving 5 bases between them. This CDR3 is built from 13 residues. CDR3 protein: CASSEDYQETQYF. CDR3 DNA: TGTGCCAGCAGTGAGGACTACCAAGAGACCCAGTACTTC.

This clonotype was seen repeatedly, ten times or more. The chain employs TRBV20-1 and TRBJ1-1; D ambiguous. CDR3 length equals 11 residues. Trimming left V 5 bases short and J 5 bases short, with 9 bases between. CDR1 DFQATT and CDR2 SNEGSKA come from the germline V gene (reference sequence). Here the CDR3 DNA reads TGCAGTGCTGCGGGGTGGACTGAAGCTTTCTTT. It is translated as CSAAGWTEAFF.

This clonotype was observed many times. This rearrangement joins TRBV2 to TRBJ2-2, with D possibly matching TRBD2 (5 bases). The CDR3 runs to 16 residues. Germline V gene data show CDR1 as SNHLY and CDR2 as FYNNEI. V was trimmed by 4 bases and J by 4 bases, leaving 16 bases between them. DNA of the CDR3: TGTGCCAGCAGTGGAGGAACACAACGGGGCACCGGGGAGCTGTTTTTT. This gives the protein CASSGGTQRGTGELFF. Looking up the rest from reference TRBV2 and TRBJ2-2 gives the full variable domain: EPEVTQTPSHQVTQMGQEVILRCVPISNHLYFYWYRQILGQKVEFLVSFYNNEISEKSEIFDDQFSVERPDGSNFTLKIRSTKLEDSAMYFCASSGGTQRGTGELFFGEGSRLTVL.

This clonotype was seen ten or more times. The chain combines TRBV20-1 with TRBJ2-3; D remains ambiguous. V gave up 0 bases and J gave up 8 bases, with 0 bases separating them. Germline loops: CDR1 DFQATT, CDR2 SNEGSKA (reference sequence). There are 9 residues in the CDR3. The CDR3 bases are TGCAGTGCTAGAGATACGCAGTATTTT. Translated: CSARDTQYF.

This clonotype was seen ten or more times. This chain uses TRBV20-1 with TRBJ2-1; D uncertain. Deletions cut 3 bases from V and 6 bases from J, with 9 bases between. CDR1 and CDR2 from the germline V gene are DFQATT and SNEGSKA (reference sequence). This CDR3 is built from 12 residues. CDR3 in DNA: TGCAGTGCTAGTTTCACGACCAATGAGCAGTTCTTC. Residues: CSASFTTNEQFF.

This clonotype was counted only a few times. The rearrangement joins TRBV27 to TRBJ2-1; D assignment may be TRBD1 or TRBD2 (5 bases each). This CDR3 spans 14 amino acids. Germline V CDR1 and CDR2: MNHEY, SMNVEV (reference sequence). The V end lost 7 bases, the J end lost 2 bases, and 12 bases lay between the germline ends. The CDR3 loop is CASKSRDPYNEQFF. Here the CDR3 DNA reads TGTGCCAGCAAAAGCAGGGACCCCTACAATGAGCAGTTCTTC.

This clonotype showed up many times. This chain connects TRBV9 to TRBJ2-7, with D possibly matching TRBD2 (5 bases). CDR3 length equals 13 residues. V shed 0 bases and J shed 6 bases, with 10 bases lying between them. Germline CDR1 SGDLS, CDR2 YYNGEE. The CDR3 protein is CASSVEGAGEQYF. The DNA for the CDR3 is TGTGCCAGCAGCGTAGAGGGAGCCGGCGAGCAGTACTTC. The full variable domain, in which reference TRBV9 and TRBJ2-7 provide the parts outside the CDR3, is DSGVTQTPKHLITATGQRVTLRCSPRSGDLSVYWYQQSLDQGLQFLIQYYNGEERAKGNILERFSAQQFPDLHSELNLSSLELGDSALYFCASSVEGAGEQYFGPGTRLTVT.

The chain combines TRBV29-1 with TRBJ2-2; no reliable D call. Looked up from germline, CDR1 is SQVTM and CDR2 is ANQGSEA. This CDR3 spans 14 amino acids. The germline V and J ends were trimmed by 0 bases and 6 bases, with 11 bases remaining between them. The CDR3 DNA reads as TGCAGCGTTGAAGAAGCTATTAGCTCCGGGGAGCTGTTTTTT. This codes for CSVEEAISSGELFF.

This clonotype was found a few times. The chain links TRBV7-8 to TRBJ2-3; 8 bases agree with TRBD2. This CDR3 is built from 15 residues. The junction had 6 bases not matched to a gene; V was cut back by 5 bases and J by 2 bases. Per the germline V gene, CDR1 is SGHVS and CDR2 is FQNEAQ. Written as DNA, the CDR3 is TGTGCCAGCAGCCTGCGGGGGGCCTTCACAGATACGCAGTATTTT. Its protein product is CASSLRGAFTDTQYF.

This clonotype has more than one count but fewer than ten. Here the CDR3 reads CASSLGADNEQFF. Here the CDR3 DNA reads TGTGCCAGCAGCTTAGGGGCAGACAATGAGCAGTTCTTC. The chain joins TRBV11-2 to TRBJ2-1; D not certain. The ends were cut back, 1 base at V and 5 bases at J, with 6 bases in the middle. CDR3 length equals 13 residues. The germline V gene encodes CDR1 SGHAT and CDR2 FQNNGV.

This clonotype was picked up a small number of times. This rearrangement joins TRBV15 to TRBJ2-6; D is tentatively TRBD1 or TRBD2 (5 bases each). Trimming shortened V by 6 bases and J by 0 bases, and 18 bases separated the two germline ends. Germline V gene sequence: CDR1 LNHNV, CDR2 YYDKDF (reference sequence). The CDR3 consists of 18 residues. The CDR3, as DNA: TGTGCCACCAGGAAGTCCGGGACGGGCTTCTCTGGGGCCAACGTCCTGACTTTC. It specifies CATRKSGTGFSGANVLTF.

This clonotype was counted many times. V usage is TRBV9 and J usage is TRBJ2-3; D is ambiguous. The V end lost 3 bases, the J end lost 6 bases, and 8 bases lay between the germline ends. The length of the CDR3 is 12 residues. Germline CDR1 is SGDLS and CDR2 is YYNGEE. The CDR3 is CASSADFDTQYF. CDR3 coding DNA: TGTGCCAGCAGCGCAGACTTTGATACGCAGTATTTT.

This clonotype was picked up many times. The chain uses TRBV6-5 and TRBJ1-1, with D maybe TRBD1 (6 bases). Germline values: CDR1 MNHEY, CDR2 SVGAGI. This CDR3 is built from 14 residues. V lost 6 bases to trimming and J lost 5 bases, with 16 bases between them. CDR3 sequence (DNA): TGTGCCAGCAGCTACAGGGAGGCACGGACTGAAGCTTTCTTT. Residues: CASSYREARTEAFF.

This clonotype was seen a few times. This chain connects TRBV7-2 to TRBJ1-1; D not resolved. The CDR3 loop spans 13 amino acids. The V gene's germline CDR1 is SGHTA and CDR2 FQGNSA. The V end lost 2 bases, the J end lost 7 bases, and 11 bases lay between the germline ends. This CDR3 is CASSLSWAGEAFF. CDR3 bases: TGTGCCAGCAGCTTATCGTGGGCAGGTGAAGCTTTCTTT.